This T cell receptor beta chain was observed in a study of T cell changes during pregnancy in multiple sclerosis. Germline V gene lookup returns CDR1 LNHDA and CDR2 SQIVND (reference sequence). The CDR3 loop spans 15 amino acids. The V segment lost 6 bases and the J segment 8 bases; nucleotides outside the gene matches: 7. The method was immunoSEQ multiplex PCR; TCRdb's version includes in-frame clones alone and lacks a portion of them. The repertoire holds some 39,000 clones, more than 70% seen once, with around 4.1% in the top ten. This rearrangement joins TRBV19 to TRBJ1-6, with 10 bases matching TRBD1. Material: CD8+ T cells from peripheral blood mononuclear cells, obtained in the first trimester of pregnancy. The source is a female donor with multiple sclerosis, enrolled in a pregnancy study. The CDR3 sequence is CASRPGQGLYSPLHF. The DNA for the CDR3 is TGTGCCAGTAGGCCGGGACAGGGGTTGTATTCACCCCTCCACTTT.